This TCR beta chain was observed in a study of blood T cell repertoires in COVID-19 (dated by TCRdb to 2018 to 2020). As for the study more broadly: Samples covering the acute and convalescent phases of COVID-19 were provided by collaborators in the United States, Italy and Spain. The material from the prospective study consisted of cDNA or gDNA derived from T cells, B-cell-depleted T cells, or PBMCs. Deeply sampled blood TCRbeta repertoires from subjects exposed to, actively infected with, or recovered from COVID-19 were included in the dataset. The repertoires were made available in a free public database intended to serve as a resource for research on the immune response to SARS-CoV-2. The samples were drawn from the first 160 participants of the ongoing ImmuneRACE study and from 1,200 or so subjects provided by 6 global collaborators. The sample metadata nearly always contained a de-identified subject ID, COVID-19 status, age in years and sex. Where available, HLA class I and class II types were taken from metadata supplied by the sample provider and were not determined by assay-based typing.

TCRbeta CDR3 regions were amplified from genomic DNA using the immunoSEQ Assay, a bias-controlled multiplex PCR. The study's own analysis went as follows. The number of nucleated cells in each sample was estimated by amplification of reference gene primers within the assay. To quantify the absolute abundance of each unique TCRbeta CDR3 rearrangement, sequence reads were collapsed and filtered. For each sample, productive Simpson clonality was calculated as the square root of Simpson's diversity index across productive rearrangements. Here the immuneACCESS table is served through TCRdb, limited to in-frame sequences with V and J called. Missing clones are a known gap in these copies; in checked studies unresolved V genes cover under half, and the rest lacks a known reason. V and J calls and clone size are as listed in that table; D and trimming were resolved from the DNA. The sample profile shows almost 300,000 clones; more than 75% of them were found once. The ten top clones hold 1.3% of the sample.

As regards this clone: Its cognate antigen has yet to be identified. Per-base qualities were not stored, and no clone one base away is much larger.

General findings and caveats noted by the study authors: How much clinical and demographic metadata was included differed by source and by participant, and the metadata was provided uncurated.

The CDR3 numbers 15 residues from cysteine through phenylalanine. Only CDR3 DNA is held: 45 bases, read in frame from base 1. CDR1 and CDR2 are read off the germline V gene as WSHSY and SAAADI. The V end loses 7 bases and the J end loses 1 base, and a stretch of 14 bases separates them. Collaborating institutions collected whole blood in K2EDTA tubes following their own protocols. Collaborator samples were shipped for TCRbeta analysis as frozen whole blood, isolated PBMCs, or DNA extracted from either sample type. The receptor comes from a man in his 70s with acute or convalescent COVID-19. The chain uses TRBV10-2 and TRBJ1-5; a weak D assignment points to TRBD1 (5 bases agree). The material sequenced was peripheral blood. The sequence in DNA is TGCGCCAGCAAACAAGGGCGGGGGAGCAATCAGCCCCAGCATTTT. Its protein reads: CASKQGRGSNQPQHF.